This T cell receptor (beta chain) comes out of a study of T cells expressing NK-cell markers. Study context: Cells sorted as CD3+CD56+NKG2C+, CD3+CD56+NKG2C- and CD3+CD56-NKG2C+ T cells supplied the TCR beta repertoires. Study-wide results and limits: In several donors, these clonotypes also led the CD3+CD56-NKG2C+ fraction.

Germline V lookup: CDR1 SNHLY, CDR2 FYNNEI. This CDR3 contains 13 residues. TCRdb re-called the 5' RACE reads; one entry per CDR3 protein, DNA not given. Its table lists about 150,000 distinct CDR3 sequences. About this clonotype itself: The antigen remains unidentified.

V is TRBV2 and J is TRBJ1-5; the D gene TCRdb calls, TRBD1, cannot be checked with no DNA. Material for sequencing was blood T cells: a sorted CD56 or NKG2C T cell subset, CD4+ or CD8+ T cells, or bulk PBMC T cells (not recorded which). This sequence originates from a woman in her forties or fifties in good health. The CDR3 loop is CASDRVSNQPQHF.